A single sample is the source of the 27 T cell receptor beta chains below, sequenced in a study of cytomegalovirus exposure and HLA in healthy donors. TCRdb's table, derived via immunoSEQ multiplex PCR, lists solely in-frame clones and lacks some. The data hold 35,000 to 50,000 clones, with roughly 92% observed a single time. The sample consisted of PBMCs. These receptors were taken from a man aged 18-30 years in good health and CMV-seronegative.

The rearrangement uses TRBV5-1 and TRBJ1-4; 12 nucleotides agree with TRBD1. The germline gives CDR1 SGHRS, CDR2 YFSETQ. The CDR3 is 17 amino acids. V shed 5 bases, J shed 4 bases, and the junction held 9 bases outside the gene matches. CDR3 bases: TGCGCCAGCAGTTTCGGGACAGGGGGCGATGGTAATGAAAAACTGTTTTTT. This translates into CASSFGTGGDGNEKLFF. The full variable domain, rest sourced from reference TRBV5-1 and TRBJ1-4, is KAGVTQTPRYLIKTRGQQVTLSCSPISGHRSVSWYQQTPGQGLQFLFEYFSETQRNKGNFPGRFSGRQFSNSRSEMNVSTLELGDSALYLCASSFGTGGDGNEKLFFGSGTQLSVL.

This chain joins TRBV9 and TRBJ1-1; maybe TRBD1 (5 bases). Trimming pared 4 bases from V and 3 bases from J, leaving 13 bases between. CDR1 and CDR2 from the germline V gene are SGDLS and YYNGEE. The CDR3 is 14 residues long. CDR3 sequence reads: CASSLQAGYTEAFF. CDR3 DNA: TGTGCCAGCAGCCTACAGGCGGGGTACACTGAAGCTTTCTTT.

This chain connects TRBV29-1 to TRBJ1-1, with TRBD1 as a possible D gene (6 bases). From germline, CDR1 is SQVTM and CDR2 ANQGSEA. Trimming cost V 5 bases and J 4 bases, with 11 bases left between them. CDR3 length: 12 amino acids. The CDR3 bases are TGCAGCGTTAAAACAGGGAGCACTGAAGCTTTCTTT. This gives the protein CSVKTGSTEAFF.

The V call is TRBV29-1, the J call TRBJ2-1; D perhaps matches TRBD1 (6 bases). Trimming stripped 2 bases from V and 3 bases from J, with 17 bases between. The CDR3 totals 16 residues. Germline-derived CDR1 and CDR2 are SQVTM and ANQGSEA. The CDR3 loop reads CSVETGRGLFYNEQFF. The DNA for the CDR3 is TGCAGCGTTGAAACCGGCAGGGGTTTATTCTACAATGAGCAGTTCTTC.

The CDR3 sequence: CASSLQGGQETQYF. DNA for the CDR3: TGTGCCAGCAGTTTGCAGGGAGGCCAAGAGACCCAGTACTTC. The chain joins TRBV28 to TRBJ2-5; perhaps TRBD2 as D (6 bases). Trimming took 3 bases from V and 1 from J, leaving 9 bases between them. Germline V gives CDR1 MDHEN, CDR2 SYDVKM. CDR3 length: 14 residues.

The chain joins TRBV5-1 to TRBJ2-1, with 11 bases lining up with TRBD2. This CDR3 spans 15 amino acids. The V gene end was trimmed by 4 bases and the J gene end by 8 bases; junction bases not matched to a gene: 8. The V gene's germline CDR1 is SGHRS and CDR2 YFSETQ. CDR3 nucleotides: TGCGCCAGCAGCGGAACTAGCGGGAGTAGAGATGAGCAGTTCTTC. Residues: CASSGTSGSRDEQFF.

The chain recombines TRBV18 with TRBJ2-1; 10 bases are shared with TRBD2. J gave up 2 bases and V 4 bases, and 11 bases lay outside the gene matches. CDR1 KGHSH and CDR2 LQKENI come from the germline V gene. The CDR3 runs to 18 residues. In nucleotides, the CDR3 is TGTGCCAGCTCACTTATCACCTCCGGGACTAGCGCCTACAATGAGCAGTTCTTC. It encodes CASSLITSGTSAYNEQFF.

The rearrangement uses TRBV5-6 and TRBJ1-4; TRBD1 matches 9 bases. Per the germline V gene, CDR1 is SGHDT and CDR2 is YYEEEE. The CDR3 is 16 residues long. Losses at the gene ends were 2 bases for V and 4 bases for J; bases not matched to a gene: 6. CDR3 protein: CASSLTGTGYNEKLFF. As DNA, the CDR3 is TGTGCCAGCAGCTTAACCGGGACAGGGTATAATGAAAAACTGTTTTTT. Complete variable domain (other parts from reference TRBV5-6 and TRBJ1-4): DAGVTQSPTHLIKTRGQQVTLRCSPKSGHDTVSWYQQALGQGPQFIFQYYEEEERQRGNFPDRFSGHQFPNYSSELNVNALLLGDSALYLCASSLTGTGYNEKLFFGSGTQLSVL.

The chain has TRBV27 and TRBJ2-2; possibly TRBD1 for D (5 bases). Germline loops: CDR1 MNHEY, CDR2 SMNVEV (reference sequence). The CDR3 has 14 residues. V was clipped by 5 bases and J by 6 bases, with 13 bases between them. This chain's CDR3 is CASSTYTGSGELFF. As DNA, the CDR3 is TGTGCCAGCAGTACCTACACAGGTTCCGGGGAGCTGTTTTTT.

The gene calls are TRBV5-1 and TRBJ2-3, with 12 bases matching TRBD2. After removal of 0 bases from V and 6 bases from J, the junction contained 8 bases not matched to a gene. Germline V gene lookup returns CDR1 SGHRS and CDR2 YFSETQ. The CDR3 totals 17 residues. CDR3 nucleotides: TGCGCCAGCAGCTTGGAGGTCCTAGCGGGAGGGGAGGATACGCAGTATTTT. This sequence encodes CASSLEVLAGGEDTQYF. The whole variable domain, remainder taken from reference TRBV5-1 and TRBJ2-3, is KAGVTQTPRYLIKTRGQQVTLSCSPISGHRSVSWYQQTPGQGLQFLFEYFSETQRNKGNFPGRFSGRQFSNSRSEMNVSTLELGDSALYLCASSLEVLAGGEDTQYFGPGTRLTVL.

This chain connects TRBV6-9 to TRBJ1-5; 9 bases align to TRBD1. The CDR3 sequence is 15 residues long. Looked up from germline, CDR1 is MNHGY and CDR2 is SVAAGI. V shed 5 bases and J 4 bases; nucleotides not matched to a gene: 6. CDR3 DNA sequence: TGTGCCAGCAGTGGGGGGACAGGGAAAAATCAGCCCCAGCATTTT. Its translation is CASSGGTGKNQPQHF.

CDR3 coding DNA: TGTGCCAGCTCACCCCGAAGTGGACTATCTTACAATGAGCAGTTCTTC. This encodes CASSPRSGLSYNEQFF. The gene calls are TRBV18 and TRBJ2-1, with D maybe TRBD2 (6 bases). Germline assignment: CDR1 KGHSH and CDR2 LQKENI. The ends were cut back, 3 bases at V and 4 bases at J, with 16 bases in the middle. The length of the CDR3 is 16 residues.

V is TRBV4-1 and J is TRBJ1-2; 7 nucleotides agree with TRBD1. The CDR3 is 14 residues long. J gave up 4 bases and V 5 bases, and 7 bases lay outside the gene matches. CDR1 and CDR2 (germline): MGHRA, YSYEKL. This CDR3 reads CASSSRQGSYGYTF. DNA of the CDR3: TGCGCCAGCAGCTCGAGACAGGGAAGCTATGGCTACACCTTC.

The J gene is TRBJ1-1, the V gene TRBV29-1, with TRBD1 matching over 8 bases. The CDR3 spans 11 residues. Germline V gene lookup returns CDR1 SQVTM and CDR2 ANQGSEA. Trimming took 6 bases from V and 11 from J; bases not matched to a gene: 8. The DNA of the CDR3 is TGCAGCGTCCACCAGGGGGCTGGGGCTTTCTTT. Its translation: CSVHQGAGAFF.

The CDR3 DNA reads TGCGCCAGCAAGGAAGGCGACAGCCAATACGAGCAGTACTTC. Translation gives CASKEGDSQYEQYF. The chain has TRBV5-1 and TRBJ2-7, with D maybe TRBD1 (5 bases). The germline V gene has CDR1 SGHRS and CDR2 YFSETQ. The CDR3 contains 14 residues. Trimming stripped 6 bases from V and 4 bases from J, with 17 bases between.

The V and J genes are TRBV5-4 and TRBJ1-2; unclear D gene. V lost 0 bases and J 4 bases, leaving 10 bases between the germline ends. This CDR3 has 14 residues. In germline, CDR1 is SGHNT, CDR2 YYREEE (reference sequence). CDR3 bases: TGTGCCAGCAGCTTGGTCGACGGAGGCTATGGCTACACCTTC. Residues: CASSLVDGGYGYTF.

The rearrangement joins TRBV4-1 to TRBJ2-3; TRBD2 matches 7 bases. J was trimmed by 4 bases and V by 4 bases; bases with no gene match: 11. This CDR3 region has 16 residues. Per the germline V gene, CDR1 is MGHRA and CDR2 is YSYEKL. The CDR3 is CASSPLGGEWADTQYF. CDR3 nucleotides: TGCGCCAGCAGCCCCCTGGGGGGGGAATGGGCAGATACGCAGTATTTT.

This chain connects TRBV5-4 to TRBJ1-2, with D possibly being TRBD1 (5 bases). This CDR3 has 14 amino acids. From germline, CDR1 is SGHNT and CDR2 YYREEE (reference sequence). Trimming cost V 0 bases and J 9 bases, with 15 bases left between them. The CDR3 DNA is TGTGCCAGCAGCTTGGGTGGGGCGTCCGATCGCTACACCTTC. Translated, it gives CASSLGGASDRYTF.

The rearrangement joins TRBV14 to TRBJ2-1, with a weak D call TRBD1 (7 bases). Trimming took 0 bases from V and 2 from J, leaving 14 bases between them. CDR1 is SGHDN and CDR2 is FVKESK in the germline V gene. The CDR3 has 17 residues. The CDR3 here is CASSQEWTGLPYNEQFF. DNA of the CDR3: TGTGCCAGCAGCCAAGAGTGGACAGGACTACCCTACAATGAGCAGTTCTTC.

Here the CDR3 DNA reads TGTGCCAGCAGCCCTCCAGGGGGCTCTGGAAACACCATATATTTT. This gives the protein CASSPPGGSGNTIYF. The chain uses TRBV13 and TRBJ1-3; 7 bases fit TRBD1. With V trimmed by 5 bases and J by 0 bases, 4 bases remained unmatched. The germline V gene has CDR1 PRHDT and CDR2 FYEKMQ (reference sequence). The CDR3 consists of 15 residues.

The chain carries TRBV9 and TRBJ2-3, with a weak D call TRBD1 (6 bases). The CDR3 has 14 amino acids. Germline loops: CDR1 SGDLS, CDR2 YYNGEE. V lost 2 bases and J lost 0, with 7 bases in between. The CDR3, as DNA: TGTGCCAGCAGCGTCCAGGGGAGCACAGATACGCAGTATTTT. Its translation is CASSVQGSTDTQYF.

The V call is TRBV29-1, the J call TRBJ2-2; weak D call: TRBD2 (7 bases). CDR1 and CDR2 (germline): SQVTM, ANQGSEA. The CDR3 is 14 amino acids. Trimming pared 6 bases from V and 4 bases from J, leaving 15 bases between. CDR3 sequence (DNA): TGCAGCGTAGAGGGGGGGGACGGCACCGGGGAGCTGTTTTTT. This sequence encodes CSVEGGDGTGELFF.

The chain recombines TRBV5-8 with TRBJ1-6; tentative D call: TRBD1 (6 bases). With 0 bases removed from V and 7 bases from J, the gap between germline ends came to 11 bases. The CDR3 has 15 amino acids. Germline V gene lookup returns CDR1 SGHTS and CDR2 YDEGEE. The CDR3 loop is CASSLASTGNSPLHF. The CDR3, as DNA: TGTGCCAGCAGCTTGGCAAGTACAGGGAATTCACCCCTCCACTTT. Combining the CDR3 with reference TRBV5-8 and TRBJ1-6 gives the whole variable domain EAGVTQSPTHLIKTRGQQATLRCSPISGHTSVYWYQQALGLGLQFLLWYDEGEERNRGNFPPRFSGRQFPNYSSELNVNALELEDSALYLCASSLASTGNSPLHFGNGTRLTVT.

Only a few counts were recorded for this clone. In nucleotides, the CDR3 is TGTGCCAGCAGCTTAGGACTAGCGGGAGGACTAAACACCGGGGAGCTGTTTTTT. This translates into CASSLGLAGGLNTGELFF. The chain carries TRBV5-5 and TRBJ2-2; TRBD2 agrees at 14 bases. Germline CDR1 is SGHKS and CDR2 is YYEKEE (reference sequence). The CDR3 sequence is 18 residues long. V trimming: 2 bases; J trimming: 2 bases; junction bases outside the gene matches: 5. The complete variable domain, with remaining parts taken from reference TRBV5-5 and TRBJ2-2, reads DAGVTQSPTHLIKTRGQQVTLRCSPISGHKSVSWYQQVLGQGPQFIFQYYEKEERGRGNFPDRFSARQFPNYSSELNVNALLLGDSALYLCASSLGLAGGLNTGELFFGEGSRLTVL.

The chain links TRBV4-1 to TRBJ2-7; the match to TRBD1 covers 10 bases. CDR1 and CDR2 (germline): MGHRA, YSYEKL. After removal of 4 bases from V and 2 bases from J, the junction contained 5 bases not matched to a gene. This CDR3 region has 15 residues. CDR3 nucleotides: TGCGCCAGCAGCCGTACCGGGACAGGGGCCTACGAGCAGTACTTC. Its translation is CASSRTGTGAYEQYF.

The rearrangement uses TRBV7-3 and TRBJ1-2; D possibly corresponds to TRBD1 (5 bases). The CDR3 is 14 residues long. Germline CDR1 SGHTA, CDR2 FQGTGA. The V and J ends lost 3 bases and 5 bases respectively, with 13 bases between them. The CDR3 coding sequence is TGTGCCAGCAGCTTCGGGGCGGAGGGGTATGGCTACACCTTC. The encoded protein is CASSFGAEGYGYTF.

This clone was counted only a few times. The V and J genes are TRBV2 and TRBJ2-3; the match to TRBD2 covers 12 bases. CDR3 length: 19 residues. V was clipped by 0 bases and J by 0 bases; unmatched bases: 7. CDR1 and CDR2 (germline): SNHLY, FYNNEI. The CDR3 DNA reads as TGTGCCAGCAGTGAAGCGGGACCCGGGACTAGCGGGAGCACAGATACGCAGTATTTT. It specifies CASSEAGPGTSGSTDTQYF.